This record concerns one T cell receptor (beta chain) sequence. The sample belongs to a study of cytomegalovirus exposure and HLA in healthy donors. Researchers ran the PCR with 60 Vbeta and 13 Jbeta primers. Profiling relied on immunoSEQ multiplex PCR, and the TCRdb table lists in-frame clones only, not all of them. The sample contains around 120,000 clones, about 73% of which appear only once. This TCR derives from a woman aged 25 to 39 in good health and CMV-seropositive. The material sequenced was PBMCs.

CDR3 nucleotide sequence: TGTGCCAGCAGCGTAAAGGGGGACGTGACCCAGTACTTC. This gives the protein CASSVKGDVTQYF. This chain joins TRBV9 and TRBJ2-5, with D perhaps matching TRBD1 (6 bases). Germline CDR1 SGDLS, CDR2 YYNGEE. The V end was cut by 1 base, the J end by 7 bases, with 11 bases between. The CDR3 length is 13 residues.